This T cell receptor (beta chain) was obtained from a study of T cells in Graves' hyperthyroidism and ophthalmopathy. V dropped 6 bases and J dropped 3; count of bases not matched to a gene: 6. The CDR3 runs to 15 residues. This clonotype was seen ten or more times. Antigen unknown. TCR beta CDR3 regions were amplified from RNA transcripts. TCR CDR3 regions were first amplified by RT-PCR with HTBI primers. TCRdb fed the multiplex PCR reads into MiXCR, producing one record per CDR3 protein. Of roughly 280,000 distinct CDR3 sequences listed, about 18% are singletons. Overall study results and limits: In the blood, most expanded thyroid clonotypes above 0.001 appeared as well. In simple terms, a model built on 13 V-J features told ophthalmopathy apart from stable hyperthyroidism.

This TCR derives from a woman aged 60-70 years with Graves' ophthalmopathy. This chain uses TRBV12-3 or TRBV12-4 with TRBJ2-3; 10 nucleotides align to TRBD2. The sample comprised blood. The CDR3 sequence: CASSPPSGRTDTQYF. Written as DNA, the CDR3 is TGTGCCAGCAGCCCCCCTAGCGGGAGAACAGATACGCAGTATTTT.